These 29 T cell receptor beta chains came from one sample sequenced in a study of blood T cell repertoires in COVID-19. Here immunoSEQ multiplex PCR was the method, and the copy in TCRdb shows in-frame clones only, minus some. The table records about 220,000 clones, about 80% of them present only once. Sequenced material: PBMCs or T cells enriched from blood (not recorded which). These receptor sequences come from a woman aged 40 to 55 with acute COVID-19.

The V call is TRBV4-2, the J call TRBJ2-7, with 9 bases aligning to TRBD2. This CDR3 has 15 amino acids. The germline gives CDR1 LGHNA, CDR2 YNFKEQ. The V gene end was trimmed by 4 bases and the J gene end by 5 bases; junction bases not matched to a gene: 9. The CDR3 DNA is TGTGCCAGCAGCCCTCCGTCTAGCGGGAATAACGAGCAGTACTTC. Its translation is CASSPPSSGNNEQYF.

This sequence joins TRBV5-1 and TRBJ2-1, with 9 bases fitting TRBD2. V gave up 2 bases and J gave up 6 bases; unmatched junction bases: 6. Germline assignment: CDR1 SGHRS and CDR2 YFSETQ. The CDR3 runs 15 residues. The chain's CDR3 is CASSLSGLAPNEQFF. CDR3 DNA sequence: TGCGCCAGCAGCTTATCGGGACTAGCTCCCAATGAGCAGTTCTTC.

This clone was observed a few times. CDR3 nucleotide sequence: TGTGCCAGCAGCGAGGCCCGTCGGGATCCGAGAAAGTTCTTC. It encodes CASSEARRDPRKFF. This chain connects TRBV9 to TRBJ2-1; weak D call: TRBD2 (5 bases). Trimming left V 3 bases short and J 14 bases short, with 21 bases between. CDR1 is SGDLS and CDR2 is YYNGEE in the germline V gene. The CDR3 is made up of 14 amino acids.

For this clone: The identical CDR3 is also encoded by other nucleotide sequences in the sample. The chain couples TRBV18 to TRBJ1-2; D remains unclear. The V end lost 3 bases, the J end lost 2 bases, and 7 bases lay between the germline ends. This CDR3 is built from 13 residues. Germline CDR1 and CDR2: KGHSH and LQKENI. CDR3 in amino acids: CASSPGGNYGYTF. As DNA, the CDR3 is TGTGCCAGCTCACCTGGCGGCAACTATGGCTACACCTTC. The full variable domain, with the rest looked up from reference TRBV18 and TRBJ1-2, is NAGVMQNPRHLVRRRGQEARLRCSPMKGHSHVYWYRQLPEEGLKFMVYLQKENIIDESGMPKERFSAEFPKEGPSILRIQQVVRGDSAAYFCASSPGGNYGYTFGSGTRLTVV.

This clone showed up just once. V and J are TRBV2 and TRBJ1-6, with 8 bases matching TRBD1. From germline, CDR1 is SNHLY and CDR2 FYNNEI. Trimming removed 5 bases from V and 9 bases from J; junction bases left unmatched: 3. The CDR3 loop spans 13 amino acids. CDR3 sequence reads: CASSSGGRSPLHF. The CDR3 nucleotides are TGTGCCAGCAGTTCAGGGGGCCGTTCACCCCTCCACTTT.

J is TRBJ2-7 and V is TRBV7-2; 8 bases agree with TRBD2. Germline CDR1 is SGHTA and CDR2 is FQGNSA. The length of the CDR3 is 15 residues. The ends lost 5 bases at V and 0 bases at J; junction bases unmatched: 6. The CDR3 coding sequence is TGTGCCAGCAGCGCAATAGCGGGGCCCTCCTACGAGCAGTACTTC. This codes for CASSAIAGPSYEQYF.

This chain connects TRBV2 to TRBJ2-5; TRBD2 matches 8 bases. V lost 4 bases to trimming and J lost 5 bases; unmatched junction nucleotides: 6. This CDR3 comprises 14 residues. Per the germline V gene, CDR1 is SNHLY and CDR2 is FYNNEI. This CDR3 reads CASSVAGGGETQYF. The CDR3 DNA reads TGTGCCAGCAGTGTGGCGGGGGGAGGTGAGACCCAGTACTTC.

The V call is TRBV3-1 (or the pseudogene TRBV3-2), the J call TRBJ2-6; no reliable D call. Germline CDR1 and CDR2: LGHDT and YNNKEL (reference sequence). V was clipped by 3 bases and J by 0 bases, with 6 bases between them. The CDR3 runs to 15 residues. As DNA, the CDR3 is TGTGCCAGCAGCCAGGCTGCCTCTGGGGCCAACGTCCTGACTTTC. This encodes CASSQAASGANVLTF.

The chain uses TRBV28 and TRBJ1-5; weak D call: TRBD1 (5 bases). CDR1 MDHEN and CDR2 SYDVKM come from the germline V gene. The V and J ends lost 10 bases and 0 bases respectively, with 13 bases between them. There are 14 residues in the CDR3. The CDR3 nucleotides are TGTGCCATCGCCTCGGGGGTTAGCAATCAGCCCCAGCATTTT. Translated, it gives CAIASGVSNQPQHF.

This sequence joins TRBV7-2 and TRBJ2-2; 7 bases map to TRBD2. Germline-derived CDR1 and CDR2 are SGHTA and FQGNSA. After removal of 5 bases from V and 1 base from J, the junction contained 7 bases not matched to a gene. CDR3 length: 16 amino acids. This CDR3 reads CASSGQASGNTGELFF. As DNA, the CDR3 is TGTGCCAGCAGCGGGCAGGCTAGCGGGAACACCGGGGAGCTGTTTTTT.

This clone is a singleton in its sample. CDR3 amino acids: CASSLTGGDFETQYF. The DNA for the CDR3 is TGTGCCAGCAGCTTAACAGGGGGGGACTTCGAGACCCAGTACTTC. The chain recombines TRBV7-3 with TRBJ2-5, with a weak D call TRBD2 (7 bases). Germline CDR1 and CDR2: SGHTA and FQGTGA. The CDR3 has 15 amino acids. Trimming stripped 0 bases from V and 5 bases from J, with 13 bases between.

The chain links TRBV19 to TRBJ1-6; 7 positions agree with TRBD1. The CDR3 contains 14 residues. Germline CDR1 is LNHDA and CDR2 is SQIVND (reference sequence). The ends lost 4 bases at V and 5 bases at J; junction bases unmatched: 2. The CDR3: CASSRGQNNSPLHF. CDR3 coding DNA: TGTGCCAGTAGTAGGGGACAGAATAATTCACCCCTCCACTTT.

This clone was detected many times. This rearrangement joins TRBV30 to TRBJ1-6; TRBD1 matches 8 bases. Germline V gene lookup returns CDR1 GTSNPN and CDR2 SVGIG (reference sequence). This CDR3 has 13 residues. J gave up 11 bases and V 1 base, and 4 bases lay outside the gene matches. The CDR3 sequence: CAWSGQGIAPLHF. CDR3 in DNA: TGTGCCTGGAGTGGACAGGGGATAGCACCCCTCCACTTT. Drawing the rest from reference TRBV30 and TRBJ1-6, the complete variable domain is SQTIHQWPATLVQPVGSPLSLECTVEGTSNPNLYWYRQAAGRGLQLLFYSVGIGQISSEVPQNLSASRPQDRQFILSSKKLLLSDSGFYLCAWSGQGIAPLHFGNGTRLTVT.

The V call is TRBV21-1, the J call TRBJ2-4; the DNA was not used to check the table's D call, TRBD1. TRBV21-1 is an annotated pseudogene. This CDR3 region has 18 residues. In DNA form, the CDR3 reads TGTGCCAGCCGACCGGGACAGGGGGCTCCGTCGGCCAAAAACATTCAGTACTTC. This sequence encodes CASRPGQGAPSAKNIQYF.

The rearrangement links TRBV3-1 (or the pseudogene TRBV3-2) to TRBJ2-7; 8 bases line up with TRBD2. Germline V gene data show CDR1 as LGHDT and CDR2 as YNNKEL (reference sequence). The CDR3 totals 16 residues. J was trimmed by 7 bases and V by 1 base; bases with no gene match: 12. The CDR3: CASSQGAIAGPREQYF. The CDR3 coding sequence is TGTGCCAGCAGCCAAGGTGCCATAGCGGGGCCCCGGGAGCAGTACTTC.

The V gene is TRBV4-3, the J gene TRBJ2-7; 7 bases are shared with TRBD2. V lost 1 base to trimming and J lost 7 bases; unmatched junction nucleotides: 4. This CDR3 has 13 amino acids. The germline V gene encodes CDR1 LGHNA and CDR2 YSLEER. The CDR3 DNA reads TGCGCCAGCAGCCAAGCTTCCGGGGGGGAGCAGTACTTC. It is translated as CASSQASGGEQYF.

CDR3 in amino acids: CASSAPGLAGTDTQYF. In DNA form, the CDR3 reads TGTGCCAGCAGCGCCCCGGGACTAGCCGGCACAGATACGCAGTATTTT. The J gene is TRBJ2-3, the V gene TRBV9; TRBD2 aligns across 9 bases. V was pared by 3 bases and J by 1 base, with 6 bases of the junction left unmatched. The germline V gene has CDR1 SGDLS and CDR2 YYNGEE. The CDR3 is 16 amino acids.

This chain links TRBV2 with TRBJ2-3, with 7 bases fitting TRBD2. The germline V gene encodes CDR1 SNHLY and CDR2 FYNNEI. Germline trimming cut 8 bases from V and 4 bases from J; bases unmatched to any gene: 3. The CDR3 spans 12 residues. CDR3 nucleotide sequence: TGTGCCAGCGTGCGGGAGCCAGATACGCAGTATTTT. Amino acid sequence: CASVREPDTQYF.

The gene calls are TRBV18 and TRBJ2-1; TRBD2 agrees at 8 bases. Germline CDR1 and CDR2: KGHSH and LQKENI. The V segment lost 4 bases and the J segment 6 bases; nucleotides outside the gene matches: 11. The CDR3 is made up of 16 amino acids. The CDR3, as DNA: TGTGCCAGCTCACTAGCGGGAAGAGCGTTAGGCAATGAGCAGTTCTTC. Protein: CASSLAGRALGNEQFF.

This clone appeared a single time. The genes are TRBV4-2 and TRBJ1-2; 8 bases align to TRBD1. CDR1 is LGHNA and CDR2 is YNFKEQ in the germline V gene. The V segment lost 3 bases and the J segment 8 bases; nucleotides outside the gene matches: 8. The CDR3 is 14 residues long. The chain's CDR3 is CASSQDQGARGYTF. CDR3 sequence (DNA): TGTGCCAGCAGCCAGGATCAGGGGGCTCGGGGCTACACCTTC.

In its sample, this clone was seen a few times. This chain connects TRBV7-2 to TRBJ1-6; TRBD1 might be the D (6 bases). The CDR3 totals 16 residues. Trimming cost V 1 base and J 4 bases, with 11 bases left between them. The germline V gene encodes CDR1 SGHTA and CDR2 FQGNSA. CDR3 sequence (DNA): TGTGCCAGCAGCTTAGTGGGGGCGAAGTATAATTCACCCCTCCACTTT. It yields the protein CASSLVGAKYNSPLHF. The full variable domain, rest sourced from reference TRBV7-2 and TRBJ1-6, is GAGVSQSPSNKVTEKGKDVELRCDPISGHTALYWYRQSLGQGLEFLIYFQGNSAPDKSGLPSDRFSAERTGGSVSTLTIQRTQQEDSAVYLCASSLVGAKYNSPLHFGNGTRLTVT.

The gene calls are TRBV6-5 and TRBJ1-5; D possibly corresponds to TRBD1 (5 bases). With 5 bases removed from V and 3 bases from J, the gap between germline ends came to 14 bases. In germline, CDR1 is MNHEY, CDR2 SVGAGI. The CDR3 is 15 amino acids. CDR3 DNA: TGTGCCAGCAGTACTCAGGGCGTCGTCAATCAGCCCCAGCATTTT. Translation gives CASSTQGVVNQPQHF.

This clone came up a few times. The chain uses TRBV5-6 and TRBJ2-1; D perhaps matches TRBD1 (5 bases). V gave up 4 bases and J gave up 6 bases, with 11 bases separating them. The CDR3 has 13 amino acids. Germline V gene data show CDR1 as SGHDT and CDR2 as YYEEEE. As DNA, the CDR3 is TGTGCCAGCAGCCCGACAGCCTCCAATGAGCAGTTCTTC. This encodes CASSPTASNEQFF.

This clone was recorded only once. The chain joins TRBV2 to TRBJ2-1, with D possibly TRBD1 on 5 matching bases. The CDR3 consists of 12 residues. V lost 4 bases and J 9 bases, leaving 10 bases between the germline ends. CDR1 and CDR2 from the germline V gene are SNHLY and FYNNEI. The CDR3 DNA is TGTGCCAGCAGTGGGGAAAGGGGTGAGCAGTTCTTC. This gives the protein CASSGERGEQFF.

V gene TRBV7-9 combines with J gene TRBJ2-7, with 7 bases that match TRBD2. Looked up from germline, CDR1 is SEHNR and CDR2 is FQNEAQ (reference sequence). V lost 6 bases to trimming and J lost 0 bases; unmatched junction nucleotides: 8. The CDR3 contains 15 residues. CDR3 sequence reads: CASSSFSGNSYEQYF. DNA for the CDR3: TGTGCCAGCAGTTCCTTCAGCGGGAACTCCTACGAGCAGTACTTC. Full variable domain (missing parts from reference TRBV7-9 and TRBJ2-7): DTGVSQNPRHKITKRGQNVTFRCDPISEHNRLYWYRQTLGQGPEFLTYFQNEAQLEKSRLLSDRFSAERPKGSFSTLEIQRTEQGDSAMYLCASSSFSGNSYEQYFGPGTRLTVT.

The V and J genes are TRBV5-1 and TRBJ2-7; TRBD1 aligns across 11 bases. V lost 5 bases to trimming and J lost 2 bases; unmatched junction nucleotides: 3. This CDR3 region has 14 residues. CDR1 and CDR2 (germline): SGHRS, YFSETQ. This chain's CDR3 is CASRRTGGTYEQYF. DNA of the CDR3: TGCGCCAGCAGACGGACAGGGGGCACCTACGAGCAGTACTTC.

The rearrangement links TRBV24-1 to TRBJ2-2, with TRBD2 matching over 7 bases. This CDR3 is built from 15 residues. The V segment lost 4 bases and the J segment 3 bases; nucleotides outside the gene matches: 4. Germline V lookup: CDR1 KGHDR, CDR2 SFDVKD. This CDR3 is CATSDAGDYTGELFF. The CDR3 bases are TGTGCCACCAGTGACGCGGGAGACTACACCGGGGAGCTGTTTTTT.

CDR3 DNA sequence: TGTGCCAGCAGTTACTCAGGGGTGACGGGCACTGAAGCTTTCTTT. Translating gives CASSYSGVTGTEAFF. The chain combines TRBV6-5 with TRBJ1-1, with TRBD1 as a possible D gene (5 bases). In germline, CDR1 is MNHEY, CDR2 SVGAGI. The CDR3 covers 15 residues. Trimming stripped 0 bases from V and 4 bases from J, with 12 bases between.

V gene TRBV4-1 combines with J gene TRBJ2-5; 8 bases align to TRBD2. The germline CDR1 and CDR2 sequences are MGHRA and YSYEKL. Unmatched junction bases numbered 0, after V lost 3 bases and J lost 3 bases. The CDR3 is made up of 13 amino acids. The CDR3 coding sequence is TGCGCCAGCAGCCAGGGACTAGAAGAGACCCAGTACTTC. Encoded protein: CASSQGLEETQYF.